This TCR beta chain was documented in a study of cytomegalovirus exposure and HLA in healthy donors. The primer mix had 60 Vbeta and 13 Jbeta primers. The method was immunoSEQ multiplex PCR; TCRdb's version includes in-frame clones alone and lacks a portion of them. Of 80,000 to 95,000 clones listed, over 55% are singletons. General observations from the study: Later work found most CMV-associated TCR beta chains apparently HLA-restricted. A later analysis linked a missense DCLRE1C variant to TCR beta V- and J-gene trimming. Sequencing depth roughly uniform across donors was assumed in presence/absence analyses. Among TCR sequences, most were rare, though some public TCRs appeared in many donors.

Concerning this clone itself: The antigen is undetermined.

This CDR3 has 15 residues. Germline loops: CDR1 ENHRY, CDR2 SYGVKD. V was trimmed by 0 bases and J by 3 bases, leaving 8 bases between them. Sequenced: PBMCs. The chain couples TRBV10-3 to TRBJ1-4, with D perhaps TRBD1 (5 bases). The clonotype was recovered from a woman between 18 and 30 years old in good health and CMV-seropositive. The CDR3 DNA reads as TGTGCCATCAGTGAGTCATCGGGGGCTAATGAAAAACTGTTTTTT. Translating gives CAISESSGANEKLFF.